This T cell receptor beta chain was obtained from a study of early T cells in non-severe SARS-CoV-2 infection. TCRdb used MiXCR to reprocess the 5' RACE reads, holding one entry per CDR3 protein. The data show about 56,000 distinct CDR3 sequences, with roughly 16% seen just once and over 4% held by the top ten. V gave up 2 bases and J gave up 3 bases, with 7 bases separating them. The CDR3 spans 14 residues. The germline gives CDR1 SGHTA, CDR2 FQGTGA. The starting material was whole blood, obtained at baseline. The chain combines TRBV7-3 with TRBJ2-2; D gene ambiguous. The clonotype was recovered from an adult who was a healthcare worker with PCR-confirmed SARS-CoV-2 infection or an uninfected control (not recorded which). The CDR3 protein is CASSLYKDTGELFF. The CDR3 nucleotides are TGTGCCAGCAGCTTATACAAGGACACCGGGGAGCTGTTTTTT.